A single sample is the source of the 23 T cell receptor beta chains below, sequenced in a study of cytomegalovirus exposure and HLA in healthy donors. PCR used 60 Vbeta primers and 13 Jbeta primers. Generated by immunoSEQ multiplex PCR, the TCRdb table keeps only in-frame clones and is missing some. The sample contains roughly 150,000 clones, 65% to 85% of which appear only once. The material sequenced was PBMCs. Every receptor here comes from a woman in her late teens or twenties in good health and CMV-seronegative.

This clone was recorded once. The chain links TRBV6-1 to TRBJ1-2; 11 bases align to TRBD1. V was clipped by 0 bases and J by 8 bases; unmatched bases: 2. Germline CDR1 and CDR2: MNHNS and SASEGT. The CDR3 contains 14 residues. As DNA, the CDR3 is TGTGCCAGCAGTGAAGCGGGGACAGGGGGAGGCTACACCTTC. Residues: CASSEAGTGGGYTF.

CDR3 in amino acids: CSVGAGTDTQYF. CDR3 DNA: TGCAGCGTTGGGGCAGGCACAGATACGCAGTATTTT. The chain links TRBV29-1 to TRBJ2-3; D gene uncertain. This CDR3 has 12 residues. V lost 4 bases and J 1 base, leaving 6 bases between the germline ends. CDR1 and CDR2 (germline): SQVTM, ANQGSEA.

The chain carries TRBV7-9 and TRBJ2-1; 10 bases map to TRBD2. The V and J ends lost 6 bases and 0 bases, in that order; junction bases with no gene match: 8. The CDR3 totals 17 residues. CDR1 and CDR2 (germline): SEHNR, FQNEAQ (reference sequence). This CDR3 is CASRFSGGPSSYNEQFF. DNA for the CDR3: TGTGCCAGCAGATTTAGCGGGGGGCCTAGCTCCTACAATGAGCAGTTCTTC.

This sequence joins TRBV13 and TRBJ1-1; possibly TRBD1 for D (6 bases). Per germline, CDR1 PRHDT and CDR2 FYEKMQ (reference sequence). The CDR3 has 14 amino acids. V gave up 5 bases and J gave up 0 bases, with 10 bases separating them. CDR3 sequence: CASSRGQMNTEAFF. The CDR3 nucleotides are TGTGCCAGCAGCCGCGGACAGATGAACACTGAAGCTTTCTTT.

This chain uses TRBV28 with TRBJ2-2; D might be TRBD1 (6 bases). This CDR3 is 20 amino acids long. The V gene's germline CDR1 is MDHEN and CDR2 SYDVKM. The V end was cut by 3 bases, the J end by 1 base, with 24 bases between. The CDR3: CASSFALQGRIRKNTGELFF. CDR3 coding DNA: TGTGCCAGCAGTTTCGCCCTCCAGGGGCGTATTCGCAAGAACACCGGGGAGCTGTTTTTT.

This clone was found a few times. The V call is TRBV11-2, the J call TRBJ1-1, with 8 bases matching TRBD1. The CDR3 runs 14 residues. With V trimmed by 5 bases and J by 4 bases, 6 bases remained unmatched. Germline values: CDR1 SGHAT, CDR2 FQNNGV. CDR3 protein: CASSIRTGLTEAFF. The CDR3 DNA follows: TGTGCCAGCAGCATACGGACAGGGCTCACTGAAGCTTTCTTT.

This clone appeared once. The CDR3 is CASSVPEGSRETQYF. The CDR3 nucleotides read TGTGCCAGCAGCGTACCTGAGGGTTCCCGGGAGACCCAGTACTTC. The chain combines TRBV9 with TRBJ2-5, with D perhaps matching TRBD2 (5 bases). Germline V gene data show CDR1 as SGDLS and CDR2 as YYNGEE. This CDR3 comprises 15 residues. V dropped 1 base and J dropped 5 bases, with 15 bases sitting between them.

The V and J genes are TRBV25-1 and TRBJ1-1, with TRBD1 matching 9 bases. J was trimmed by 6 bases and V by 4 bases; bases with no gene match: 15. The CDR3 length is 17 residues. Germline loops: CDR1 MGHDK, CDR2 SYGVNS. The CDR3 nucleotides read TGTGCCAGCAGTGGCTCCGGGACAGGGCTTTATTCGGCTGAAGCTTTCTTT. This gives the protein CASSGSGTGLYSAEAFF.

This clone was observed a few times. The genes are TRBV28 and TRBJ1-1; D call uncertain. Germline V lookup: CDR1 MDHEN, CDR2 SYDVKM. The length of the CDR3 is 13 residues. V shed 5 bases and J shed 0 bases, with 7 bases lying between them. CDR3 in amino acids: CASSEMLNTEAFF. The CDR3 nucleotides read TGTGCCAGCAGTGAGATGTTGAACACTGAAGCTTTCTTT. The full variable domain, completed using reference TRBV28 and TRBJ1-1, is DVKVTQSSRYLVKRTGEKVFLECVQDMDHENMFWYRQDPGLGLRLIYFSYDVKMKEKGDIPEGYSVSREKKERFSLILESASTNQTSMYLCASSEMLNTEAFFGQGTRLTVV.

The chain carries TRBV7-3 and TRBJ1-1, with 8 bases that match TRBD1. Unmatched junction bases numbered 4, after V lost 5 bases and J lost 5 bases. The CDR3 is 13 residues long. Germline V CDR1 and CDR2: SGHTA, FQGTGA. As DNA, the CDR3 is TGTGCCAGCAGCCCGGACAGGGAGACTGAAGCTTTCTTT. It codes for CASSPDRETEAFF.

The chain combines TRBV10-1 with TRBJ1-2; 8 bases are a match to TRBD1. The CDR3 has 17 residues. Germline CDR1 and CDR2: WNHNN and SYGVQD (reference sequence). Trimming removed 3 bases from V and 5 bases from J; junction bases left unmatched: 14. CDR3 DNA: TGCGCCAGCAGTGACCATCGCGCAGGACAGGGACTTTATGGCTACACCTTC. Its translation is CASSDHRAGQGLYGYTF.

The J gene is TRBJ1-4, the V gene TRBV15; D ambiguous. This CDR3 spans 15 amino acids. Trimming took 0 bases from V and 4 from J, leaving 9 bases between them. Germline values: CDR1 LNHNV, CDR2 YYDKDF (reference sequence). CDR3 residues: CATSRDWQVNEKLFF. DNA for the CDR3: TGTGCCACCAGCAGAGATTGGCAAGTTAATGAAAAACTGTTTTTT.

The chain is built from TRBV5-6 and TRBJ1-2, with D possibly being TRBD1 (6 bases). Germline V CDR1 and CDR2: SGHDT, YYEEEE. This CDR3 has 12 amino acids. V dropped 3 bases and J dropped 4 bases, with 7 bases sitting between them. The CDR3 nucleotides read TGTGCCAGCAGCTACAGGGTCTATGGCTACACCTTC. Amino acids: CASSYRVYGYTF.

V gene TRBV19 combines with J gene TRBJ2-7; TRBD1 might be the D (6 bases). The CDR3 extends over 13 amino acids. V shed 5 bases and J shed 6 bases, with 14 bases lying between them. CDR1 is LNHDA, CDR2 SQIVND, per germline (reference sequence). Here the CDR3 DNA reads TGTGCCAGTAGTTTACAGGGCTCCAGCGAGCAGTACTTC. It specifies CASSLQGSSEQYF.

Remarks on this clone: Other DNA sequences from this sample encode an identical CDR3 as well. The chain has TRBV7-9 and TRBJ1-5; no reliable D call. V lost 6 bases to trimming and J lost 9 bases, with 12 bases between them. This CDR3 comprises 12 residues. Per the germline V gene, CDR1 is SEHNR and CDR2 is FQNEAQ (reference sequence). CDR3 sequence reads: CASSLGTGPQHF. CDR3 DNA sequence: TGTGCCAGCAGTTTGGGTACGGGGCCCCAGCATTTT.

The chain uses TRBV10-2 and TRBJ2-3; 12 bases match TRBD2. The CDR3 covers 16 residues. The V and J ends lost 4 bases and 2 bases, in that order; junction bases with no gene match: 4. Per the germline V gene, CDR1 is WSHSY and CDR2 is SAAADI. As DNA, the CDR3 is TGCGCCAGCAGTGCCTGGACTAGCGGGGCCACAGATACGCAGTATTTT. The encoded protein is CASSAWTSGATDTQYF.

The chain links TRBV4-1 to TRBJ2-3, with 9 bases that match TRBD2. The CDR3 consists of 17 residues. V lost 3 bases and J lost 0; bases outside the gene matches: 7. The V gene's germline CDR1 is MGHRA and CDR2 YSYEKL. CDR3 protein: CASSHKRGDTSTDTQYF. The CDR3 DNA follows: TGCGCCAGCAGCCACAAGCGGGGGGACACTAGCACAGATACGCAGTATTTT.

The chain links TRBV7-9 to TRBJ1-1; D call uncertain. V was cut by 5 bases and J by 7 bases, with 8 bases left in between. The length of the CDR3 is 11 residues. The V gene's germline CDR1 is SEHNR and CDR2 FQNEAQ (reference sequence). CDR3 DNA: TGTGCCAGCAGCATGAGCTATGAAGCTTTCTTT. Its translation: CASSMSYEAFF. Full variable domain (outside the CDR3, taken from reference TRBV7-9 and TRBJ1-1): DTGVSQNPRHKITKRGQNVTFRCDPISEHNRLYWYRQTLGQGPEFLTYFQNEAQLEKSRLLSDRFSAERPKGSFSTLEIQRTEQGDSAMYLCASSMSYEAFFGQGTRLTVV.

This rearrangement joins TRBV6-4 to TRBJ1-1; D is perhaps TRBD1 (5 bases). Germline CDR1 is MRHNA and CDR2 is SNTAGT. Trimming took 4 bases from V and 1 from J, leaving 7 bases between them. This CDR3 region has 13 residues. The CDR3, as DNA: TGTGCCAGCAGTGTACAGGCGAACACTGAAGCTTTCTTT. Translation gives CASSVQANTEAFF.

V usage is TRBV7-9 and J usage is TRBJ2-1, with 10 bases that match TRBD1. Germline CDR1 and CDR2: SEHNR and FQNEAQ (reference sequence). J lost 5 bases, V lost 6 bases, and 4 bases had no gene match. This CDR3 is 14 amino acids long. CDR3 region: CASSGGTGDNEQFF. In nucleotides, the CDR3 is TGTGCCAGCAGTGGGGGGACAGGGGACAATGAGCAGTTCTTC.

This rearrangement joins TRBV5-6 to TRBJ1-2, with 8 bases fitting TRBD1. V trimming: 0 bases; J trimming: 4 bases; junction bases outside the gene matches: 5. Germline CDR1 is SGHDT and CDR2 is YYEEEE. The CDR3 has 15 residues. The CDR3 DNA sequence: TGTGCCAGCAGCTTGGTGGGACAGGAAGGCTATGGCTACACCTTC. Its translation: CASSLVGQEGYGYTF.

This sequence joins TRBV7-9 and TRBJ1-1; D is possibly TRBD1 (5 bases). Germline CDR1 SEHNR, CDR2 FQNEAQ (reference sequence). V lost 5 bases to trimming and J lost 1 base, with 14 bases between them. The CDR3 is made up of 15 amino acids. Here the CDR3 reads CASSPMTAENTEAFF. The CDR3 nucleotides read TGTGCCAGCAGCCCCATGACAGCAGAGAACACTGAAGCTTTCTTT.

There are a few counts of this clone. CDR3 nucleotides: TGTGCCAGCAGCGCGTTCTTGCAGACTAGCACAGATACGCAGTATTTT. Its translation is CASSAFLQTSTDTQYF. The rearrangement joins TRBV2 to TRBJ2-3, with no clear D. The ends were cut back, 6 bases at V and 0 bases at J, with 16 bases in the middle. Germline values: CDR1 SNHLY, CDR2 FYNNEI. The CDR3 loop spans 16 amino acids.